What follows describes a single TCR beta chain. This sample was included in a study of shared clonotypes between healthy human individuals. CDR1 and CDR2 (germline): MNHEY, SVGAGI. This CDR3 region has 15 residues. Trimming removed 8 bases from V and 5 bases from J; junction bases left unmatched: 11. Sequencing was performed with immunoSEQ multiplex PCR; in TCRdb, only in-frame clones are kept and a portion is missing. The sample lists over a million clones; under 80% were seen once. The study drew all its donors from Caucasian adults living in Nashville, Tennessee. This chain links TRBV6-5 with TRBJ2-5; 10 bases map to TRBD1. The TCR originated in a man between 18 and 35 years old in good health. Sequencing input: memory CD4+ T cells sorted from blood. Subset reported: CD45RA-negative fraction. The CDR3 bases are TGTGCCAGCGGTCCCGGGACAGGGGTTTCGGAGACCCAGTACTTC. It specifies CASGPGTGVSETQYF.